A selection of T cell receptor beta chains follows, all from one sample in a study of blood T cell repertoires in COVID-19. Assay used: immunoSEQ multiplex PCR; TCRdb lists only in-frame clones, some missing. This table has roughly 200,000 clones, 70% to 90% appearing once. Sequencing input: peripheral blood. The source is a human donor with active or convalescent COVID-19. The donor label of this sample is uncertain. The CDR3 runs from the conserved cysteine through the conserved F or W. Each record gives: CDR3 length, D gene, clone size, J gene, V gene, CDR3 protein, CDR3 DNA. D genes are given only for firm matches. Not all rows give a size; the values are once, few, many and, for expanded clones, a class.

cdr3_length: 14; d_call: -; clone_size: -; j_call: TRBJ1-4; v_call: TRBV7-2; cdr3_aa: CASSLGGADEKLFF; cdr3_nt: TGTGCCAGCAGCTTAGGGGGCGCGGATGAAAAACTGTTTTTT
cdr3_length: 15; d_call: TRBD1; clone_size: -; j_call: TRBJ1-3; v_call: TRBV5-4; cdr3_aa: CASSSDRGNGNTIYF; cdr3_nt: TGTGCCAGCAGCTCCGACAGGGGGAATGGAAACACCATATATTTT
cdr3_length: 13; d_call: -; clone_size: -; j_call: TRBJ1-1; v_call: TRBV12-3/TRBV12-4; cdr3_aa: CASRLEGSTEAFF; cdr3_nt: TGTGCCAGCAGGTTGGAGGGTAGCACTGAAGCTTTCTTT
cdr3_length: 13; d_call: TRBD1; clone_size: -; j_call: TRBJ2-3; v_call: TRBV4-2; cdr3_aa: CASSQDRDSGEYF; cdr3_nt: TGTGCCAGCAGCCAAGATCGGGACAGCGGAGAGTATTTT
cdr3_length: 16; d_call: TRBD2; clone_size: -; j_call: TRBJ2-1; v_call: TRBV9; cdr3_aa: CASSVDSGRMSGEQFF; cdr3_nt: TGTGCCAGCAGCGTAGATAGCGGGAGGATGTCGGGTGAGCAGTTCTTC
cdr3_length: 15; d_call: -; clone_size: -; j_call: TRBJ2-2; v_call: TRBV11-3; cdr3_aa: CASSLTGQRGGELFF; cdr3_nt: TGTGCCAGCAGCCTGACAGGACAACGCGGCGGGGAGCTGTTTTTT
cdr3_length: 12; d_call: TRBD1; clone_size: -; j_call: TRBJ1-2; v_call: TRBV29-1; cdr3_aa: CSVAVRGHGYTF; cdr3_nt: TGCAGCGTTGCAGTTAGGGGGCATGGCTACACCTTC
cdr3_length: 13; d_call: -; clone_size: -; j_call: TRBJ2-7; v_call: TRBV25-1; cdr3_aa: CASKMGLTYEQYF; cdr3_nt: TGTGCCAGCAAAATGGGACTCACCTACGAGCAGTACTTC
cdr3_length: 13; d_call: -; clone_size: -; j_call: TRBJ2-1; v_call: TRBV7-3; cdr3_aa: CASSLVQYNEQFF; cdr3_nt: TGTGCCAGCAGCTTAGTACAGTACAATGAGCAGTTCTTC
cdr3_length: 13; d_call: -; clone_size: -; j_call: TRBJ2-2; v_call: TRBV3-1/TRBV3-2; cdr3_aa: CATSRPVTGELFF; cdr3_nt: TGTGCCACCTCCAGGCCGGTCACCGGGGAGCTGTTTTTT
cdr3_length: 16; d_call: TRBD2; clone_size: -; j_call: TRBJ2-3; v_call: TRBV24-1; cdr3_aa: CATSAPGLAGTDTQYF; cdr3_nt: TGTGCCACCAGTGCCCCGGGACTAGCGGGCACAGATACGCAGTATTTT
cdr3_length: 16; d_call: TRBD2; clone_size: -; j_call: TRBJ2-3; v_call: TRBV11-3; cdr3_aa: CASSRGLAGVSDTQYF; cdr3_nt: TGTGCCAGCAGCCGTGGACTAGCGGGGGTTTCAGATACGCAGTATTTT
cdr3_length: 15; d_call: TRBD1; clone_size: -; j_call: TRBJ1-2; v_call: TRBV5-4; cdr3_aa: CASSLDRGGGDGYTF; cdr3_nt: TGTGCCAGCAGCTTGGACAGGGGCGGAGGGGATGGCTACACCTTC
cdr3_length: 16; d_call: TRBD1; clone_size: few; j_call: TRBJ2-7; v_call: TRBV4-1; cdr3_aa: CASSPLGQGLSYEQYF; cdr3_nt: TGCGCCAGCAGCCCGCTGGGACAGGGGTTAAGCTACGAGCAGTACTTC
cdr3_length: 15; d_call: TRBD1; clone_size: -; j_call: TRBJ1-2; v_call: TRBV4-1; cdr3_aa: CASSTTGGANYGYTF; cdr3_nt: TGCGCCAGCAGTACAACAGGGGGCGCAAACTATGGCTACACCTTC
cdr3_length: 14; d_call: TRBD2; clone_size: once; j_call: TRBJ2-5; v_call: TRBV27; cdr3_aa: CASSLGRVSKTQYF; cdr3_nt: TGTGCCAGCAGTTTAGGGAGGGTTTCGAAGACCCAGTACTTC
cdr3_length: 16; d_call: -; clone_size: -; j_call: TRBJ1-4; v_call: TRBV14; cdr3_aa: CASSQTTDPSRGKLFF; cdr3_nt: TGTGCCAGCAGCCAAACAACGGACCCGTCTCGGGGGAAACTGTTTTTT
cdr3_length: 16; d_call: TRBD2; clone_size: -; j_call: TRBJ2-2; v_call: TRBV7-2; cdr3_aa: CASSLVRGLGDGELFF; cdr3_nt: TGTGCCAGCAGCTTAGTAAGGGGACTAGGGGACGGGGAGCTGTTTTTT
cdr3_length: 15; d_call: -; clone_size: few; j_call: TRBJ1-1; v_call: TRBV7-9; cdr3_aa: CASSLDRWGRAEAFF; cdr3_nt: TGTGCCAGCAGCTTAGATCGCTGGGGGCGCGCTGAAGCTTTCTTT
cdr3_length: 15; d_call: -; clone_size: -; j_call: TRBJ1-4; v_call: TRBV5-4; cdr3_aa: CASSPAGQIDEKLFF; cdr3_nt: TGTGCCAGCAGCCCCGCCGGACAGATCGATGAAAAACTGTTTTTT
cdr3_length: 14; d_call: TRBD1; clone_size: -; j_call: TRBJ1-2; v_call: TRBV9; cdr3_aa: CASSAQTGGSGYTF; cdr3_nt: TGTGCCAGCAGCGCCCAAACAGGGGGCAGTGGCTACACCTTC
cdr3_length: 12; d_call: -; clone_size: -; j_call: TRBJ2-7; v_call: TRBV28; cdr3_aa: CASSFRGGEQYF; cdr3_nt: TGTGCCAGCAGTTTTAGAGGGGGCGAGCAGTACTTC
cdr3_length: 18; d_call: -; clone_size: -; j_call: TRBJ1-4; v_call: TRBV6-2/TRBV6-3; cdr3_aa: CASSPGVGRTTTNEKLFF; cdr3_nt: TGTGCCAGCAGCCCAGGGGTCGGGCGGACTACAACTAATGAAAAACTGTTTTTT
cdr3_length: 12; d_call: -; clone_size: -; j_call: TRBJ1-2; v_call: TRBV19; cdr3_aa: CASRSGNYGYTF; cdr3_nt: TGTGCCAGTAGATCAGGGAACTATGGCTACACCTTC
cdr3_length: 13; d_call: -; clone_size: few; j_call: TRBJ2-7; v_call: TRBV9; cdr3_aa: CASSRGGGIEQYF; cdr3_nt: TGTGCCAGCTCACGTGGAGGGGGCATCGAGCAGTACTTC
cdr3_length: 15; d_call: -; clone_size: -; j_call: TRBJ1-3; v_call: TRBV28; cdr3_aa: CASSRRTPSGNTIYF; cdr3_nt: TGTGCCAGCAGTCGCAGGACACCCTCTGGAAACACCATATATTTT
cdr3_length: 16; d_call: TRBD1; clone_size: -; j_call: TRBJ1-1; v_call: TRBV5-1; cdr3_aa: CASSFQGGEGNTEAFF; cdr3_nt: TGCGCCAGCAGCTTCCAGGGGGGCGAGGGGAACACTGAAGCTTTCTTT
cdr3_length: 15; d_call: TRBD1; clone_size: -; j_call: TRBJ2-7; v_call: TRBV4-1; cdr3_aa: CASSQDSAQGYEQYF; cdr3_nt: TGCGCCAGCAGCCAAGATTCGGCACAGGGGTACGAGCAGTACTTC
cdr3_length: 14; d_call: TRBD2; clone_size: few; j_call: TRBJ2-1; v_call: TRBV7-9; cdr3_aa: CASLPSGGDGEQFF; cdr3_nt: TGTGCCAGTCTCCCTAGCGGGGGGGACGGAGAGCAGTTCTTC
cdr3_length: 14; d_call: -; clone_size: many; j_call: TRBJ1-5; v_call: TRBV7-2; cdr3_aa: CASSPRQINQPQHF; cdr3_nt: TGTGCCAGCAGCCCCCGACAGATCAATCAGCCCCAGCATTTT
cdr3_length: 15; d_call: -; clone_size: -; j_call: TRBJ2-2; v_call: TRBV21-1; cdr3_aa: CATSSKNSIPGELFF; cdr3_nt: TGTGCCACCTCGTCTAAAAATTCAATACCCGGGGAGCTGTTTTTT
cdr3_length: 17; d_call: TRBD2; clone_size: -; j_call: TRBJ2-3; v_call: TRBV15; cdr3_aa: CATSRDRLAGLTDTQYF; cdr3_nt: TGTGCCACCAGCAGAGACAGGCTAGCGGGGCTCACAGATACGCAGTATTTT
cdr3_length: 14; d_call: TRBD1; clone_size: -; j_call: TRBJ2-2; v_call: TRBV4-1; cdr3_aa: CASRQGAAIGELFF; cdr3_nt: TGCGCCAGCAGGCAGGGGGCGGCGATCGGGGAGCTGTTTTTT
cdr3_length: 17; d_call: TRBD2; clone_size: -; j_call: TRBJ2-3; v_call: TRBV3-1/TRBV3-2; cdr3_aa: CASRPSGSPTLVDTQYF; cdr3_nt: TGTGCCAGCAGACCAAGCGGGAGCCCTACCTTGGTAGATACGCAGTATTTT
cdr3_length: 14; d_call: -; clone_size: -; j_call: TRBJ2-2; v_call: TRBV9; cdr3_aa: CASSVGQPPGELFF; cdr3_nt: TGTGCCAGCAGCGTAGGACAGCCCCCCGGGGAGCTGTTTTTT
cdr3_length: 13; d_call: TRBD1; clone_size: -; j_call: TRBJ1-1; v_call: TRBV5-4; cdr3_aa: CASNRGPNTEAFF; cdr3_nt: TGTGCCAGCAATAGGGGGCCGAACACTGAAGCTTTCTTT
cdr3_length: 15; d_call: -; clone_size: -; j_call: TRBJ2-3; v_call: TRBV6-5; cdr3_aa: CASRASKKSTDTQYF; cdr3_nt: TGTGCCAGCAGGGCCTCAAAAAAAAGCACAGATACGCAGTATTTT
cdr3_length: 11; d_call: -; clone_size: -; j_call: TRBJ2-1; v_call: TRBV20-1; cdr3_aa: CSARLEYEQFF; cdr3_nt: TGCAGTGCTAGACTAGAGTATGAGCAGTTCTTC
cdr3_length: 18; d_call: -; clone_size: -; j_call: TRBJ2-1; v_call: TRBV9; cdr3_aa: CASSVIPHAGSSYNEQFF; cdr3_nt: TGTGCCAGCAGCGTGATTCCCCACGCAGGAAGCTCCTACAATGAGCAGTTCTTC
cdr3_length: 18; d_call: TRBD2; clone_size: once; j_call: TRBJ2-5; v_call: TRBV11-3; cdr3_aa: CASSLSPGLAGDGETQYF; cdr3_nt: TGTGCCAGCAGCTTGTCCCCGGGACTAGCGGGAGACGGTGAGACCCAGTACTTC
cdr3_length: 14; d_call: -; clone_size: -; j_call: TRBJ2-7; v_call: TRBV18; cdr3_aa: CASSLGERNYEQYF; cdr3_nt: TGTGCCAGCTCACTAGGGGAAAGGAACTACGAGCAGTACTTC
cdr3_length: 17; d_call: TRBD2; clone_size: -; j_call: TRBJ2-3; v_call: TRBV15; cdr3_aa: CATSGGGKRAGEDTQYF; cdr3_nt: TGTGCCACCAGCGGGGGAGGGAAGCGGGCGGGTGAAGATACGCAGTATTTT
cdr3_length: 13; d_call: -; clone_size: once; j_call: TRBJ1-5; v_call: TRBV2; cdr3_aa: CASSRDTDQPQHF; cdr3_nt: TGTGCCAGCAGCCGGGACACGGATCAGCCCCAGCATTTT
cdr3_length: 16; d_call: -; clone_size: -; j_call: TRBJ2-7; v_call: TRBV5-6; cdr3_aa: CASSSPFFPGSYEQYF; cdr3_nt: TGTGCCAGCAGCTCCCCATTTTTCCCGGGCTCCTACGAGCAGTACTTC
cdr3_length: 11; d_call: -; clone_size: -; j_call: TRBJ2-7; v_call: TRBV20-1; cdr3_aa: CSAKSGHEQYF; cdr3_nt: TGCAGTGCCAAAAGCGGCCACGAGCAGTACTTC
cdr3_length: 15; d_call: -; clone_size: -; j_call: TRBJ2-7; v_call: TRBV11-2; cdr3_aa: CASSLGFRGGYEQYF; cdr3_nt: TGTGCCAGCAGCTTAGGGTTCAGAGGAGGCTACGAGCAGTACTTC
cdr3_length: 16; d_call: TRBD1; clone_size: -; j_call: TRBJ1-3; v_call: TRBV24-1; cdr3_aa: CATTGTGKDSGNTIYF; cdr3_nt: TGTGCCACCACCGGGACAGGGAAGGACTCTGGAAACACCATATATTTT
cdr3_length: 19; d_call: TRBD2; clone_size: -; j_call: TRBJ2-3; v_call: TRBV11-2; cdr3_aa: CASSNGGSGTRNSADTQYF; cdr3_nt: TGTGCCAGCAGCAACGGGGGATCCGGGACTAGAAATTCGGCGGATACGCAGTATTTT